The 11 T cell receptor beta chains given below trace back to one sample, sequenced in a study of radiotherapy plus CTLA-4 blockade in lung cancer. Assay: immunoSEQ multiplex PCR; the TCRdb copy retains only in-frame clones and omits some. The data show some 35,000 clones, approximately 85% seen once. The source was peripheral blood, collected from a patient treated with radiotherapy plus ipilimumab. These receptors all stem from a human donor with non-small cell lung cancer who had stable disease on radiotherapy plus ipilimumab.

The chain carries TRBV9 and TRBJ1-1; 8 bases align to TRBD1. Germline V gene data show CDR1 as SGDLS and CDR2 as YYNGEE. Losses at the gene ends were 4 bases for V and 5 bases for J; bases not matched to a gene: 7. This CDR3 is built from 14 residues. This CDR3 reads CASSKTGVGTEAFF. As DNA, the CDR3 is TGTGCCAGCAGCAAGACAGGGGTTGGAACTGAAGCTTTCTTT.

The chain links TRBV9 to TRBJ2-5; TRBD1 aligns across 10 bases. Gene TRBJ2-7 matches the end of the DNA better, so the J call may be wrong. The germline V gene encodes CDR1 SGDLS and CDR2 YYNGEE. The CDR3 runs to 15 residues. DNA of the CDR3: TGTGCCAGCAGCGTAGGACAGGGGGCCACCTACGAGCAGTACTTC. It is translated as CASSVGQGATYEQYF.

The V gene is TRBV28, the J gene TRBJ2-2; D perhaps matches TRBD1 (5 bases). V was pared by 7 bases and J by 7 bases, with 31 bases between. Germline values: CDR1 MDHEN, CDR2 SYDVKM. The CDR3 spans 19 residues. CDR3 sequence reads: CASNPSLGRPRQYGGELFF. In nucleotides, the CDR3 is TGTGCCAGCAACCCCTCTTTAGGGCGACCCCGACAGTATGGCGGGGAGCTGTTTTTT.

J is TRBJ1-2 and V is TRBV19, with 8 bases aligning to TRBD1. The V and J ends lost 5 bases and 8 bases, in that order; junction bases with no gene match: 7. Germline-derived CDR1 and CDR2 are LNHDA and SQIVND (reference sequence). This CDR3 comprises 13 residues. The CDR3 bases are TGTGCCAGTAGTGACCCTCGGACAGGGGGCTACACCTTC. This codes for CASSDPRTGGYTF.

J is TRBJ2-3 and V is TRBV21-1; the table's D gene call, TRBD2, was not cross checked with the DNA. TRBV21-1 is an annotated pseudogene. The CDR3 contains 16 residues. The CDR3 sequence is CASSKVSRSSTDTQYF. In nucleotides, the CDR3 is TGTGCCAGCAGCAAAGTGTCGAGGTCTAGCACAGATACGCAGTATTTT.

The chain is built from TRBV28 and TRBJ1-4; 10 bases match TRBD1. V shed 2 bases, J shed 5 bases, and the junction held 2 bases outside the gene matches. The CDR3 totals 15 residues. The V gene's germline CDR1 is MDHEN and CDR2 SYDVKM. In DNA, the CDR3 is TGTGCCAGCAGTTTAGCGGGACAGGGGAATGAAAAACTGTTTTTT. It encodes CASSLAGQGNEKLFF. The variable domain in full, with the rest retrieved from reference TRBV28 and TRBJ1-4, is DVKVTQSSRYLVKRTGEKVFLECVQDMDHENMFWYRQDPGLGLRLIYFSYDVKMKEKGDIPEGYSVSREKKERFSLILESASTNQTSMYLCASSLAGQGNEKLFFGSGTQLSVL.

The V gene is TRBV10-3, the J gene TRBJ2-7; 8 bases are a match to TRBD1. V shed 2 bases, J shed 6 bases, and the junction held 9 bases outside the gene matches. In germline, CDR1 is ENHRY, CDR2 SYGVKD. The CDR3 sequence is 15 residues long. The DNA of the CDR3 is TGTGCCATCAGTGAGCCCCCCGGGACAGGAGCCGAGCAGTACTTC. It translates to CAISEPPGTGAEQYF.

The chain is built from TRBV5-1 and TRBJ2-7; TRBD2 aligns across 7 bases. The V gene's germline CDR1 is SGHRS and CDR2 YFSETQ. This CDR3 is 15 amino acids long. The J segment lost 2 bases and the V segment lost 0 bases, leaving 5 bases of the junction unmatched. The CDR3 sequence: CASSLELARTYEQYF. In nucleotides, the CDR3 is TGCGCCAGCAGCTTGGAACTAGCGAGAACCTACGAGCAGTACTTC. The entire variable domain, with the rest obtained from reference TRBV5-1 and TRBJ2-7, is as follows: KAGVTQTPRYLIKTRGQQVTLSCSPISGHRSVSWYQQTPGQGLQFLFEYFSETQRNKGNFPGRFSGRQFSNSRSEMNVSTLELGDSALYLCASSLELARTYEQYFGPGTRLTVT.

The CDR3 loop is CASKGGTSSANIQYF. The CDR3 DNA sequence: TGTGCCAGCAAGGGAGGGACTAGCTCCGCAAACATTCAGTACTTC. The chain combines TRBV2 with TRBJ2-4, with 9 bases fitting TRBD2. This CDR3 comprises 15 residues. Germline CDR1 is SNHLY and CDR2 is FYNNEI. With 7 bases clipped from V and 6 bases from J, the junction kept 10 bases outside the gene matches.

The chain couples TRBV5-6 to TRBJ1-1; no firm D call. Trimming cost V 0 bases and J 0 bases, with 12 bases left between them. This CDR3 spans 16 amino acids. Per the germline V gene, CDR1 is SGHDT and CDR2 is YYEEEE. The CDR3 sequence: CASSLGGGRMNTEAFF. The CDR3 DNA sequence: TGTGCCAGCAGCTTGGGAGGAGGAAGGATGAACACTGAAGCTTTCTTT.

The chain links TRBV30 to TRBJ2-5; 10 nucleotides agree with TRBD1. Per the germline V gene, CDR1 is GTSNPN and CDR2 is SVGIG (reference sequence). There are 14 residues in the CDR3. Losses at the gene ends were 2 bases for V and 5 bases for J; bases not matched to a gene: 5. CDR3 sequence (DNA): TGTGCCTGGAGTACCGGGACAGGGGCGGAGACCCAGTACTTC. It codes for CAWSTGTGAETQYF.